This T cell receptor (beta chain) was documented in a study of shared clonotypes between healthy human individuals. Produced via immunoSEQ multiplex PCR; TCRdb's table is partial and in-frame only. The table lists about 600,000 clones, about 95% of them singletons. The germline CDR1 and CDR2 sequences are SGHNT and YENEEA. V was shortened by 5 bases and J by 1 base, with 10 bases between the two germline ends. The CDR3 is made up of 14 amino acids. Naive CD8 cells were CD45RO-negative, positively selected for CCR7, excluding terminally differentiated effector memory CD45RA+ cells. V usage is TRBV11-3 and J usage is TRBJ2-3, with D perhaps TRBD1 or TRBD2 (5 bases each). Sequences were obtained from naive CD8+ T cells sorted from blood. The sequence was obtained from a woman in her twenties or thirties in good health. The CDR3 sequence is CASSHRDGTDTQYF. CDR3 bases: TGTGCCAGCAGCCACCGGGACGGCACAGATACGCAGTATTTT.